Each of the 2 T cell receptor beta chains below was sequenced from the same sample in a study of Graves' ophthalmopathy and Graves' hyperthyroidism. Amplification of TCR beta CDR3 regions used RNA transcripts. After a first-round RT-PCR with HTBI primers, a second-round multiplex PCR was run. TCRdb re-called the multiplex PCR reads with MiXCR, one entry per CDR3 protein. The sample holds around 1.1 million distinct CDR3 sequences, about two fifths seen once. The material sequenced was peripheral blood or thyroid tissue (not recorded which). The receptors come from an adult man with Graves' hyperthyroidism.

There are a few counts of this clonotype. CDR3 DNA sequence: TGTGCCAGCAGCTTAGGAGGACTAGCGTTCTACGAGCAGTACTTC. This encodes CASSLGGLAFYEQYF. V gene TRBV11-1 combines with J gene TRBJ2-7, with TRBD2 identical over 9 bases. This CDR3 comprises 15 residues. Germline CDR1 reads SGHAT; CDR2 reads FQDESV (reference sequence). J lost 3 bases, V lost 1 base, and 4 bases had no gene match.

The genes are TRBV25-1 and TRBJ2-7; D might be TRBD1 or TRBD2, each matching 6 bases. The V end lost 0 bases, the J end lost 5 bases, and 17 bases lay between the germline ends. This CDR3 spans 16 amino acids. The germline CDR1 and CDR2 sequences are MGHDK and SYGVNS. The chain's CDR3 is CASSEYRGAGANEQYF. The CDR3 DNA reads TGTGCCAGCAGTGAATATAGGGGGGCTGGGGCCAACGAGCAGTACTTC.